This record looks at one T cell receptor beta chain sequence and its context. Its target is unknown. This sample was included in a study of T-cell memory formation after mild COVID-19. Whole-study results and caveats: While clones contracting from day 15 to 85 were balanced between CD4 and CD8, later expanders leaned CD4+.

Amplification by 5'RACE using constant-segment primers produced TCR alpha and TCR beta cDNA libraries that carried sample barcodes and UMIs. TCRdb reprocessed the 5' RACE reads with MiXCR, giving one entry per CDR3 protein. The sample lists some 320,000 distinct CDR3 sequences, about a sixth occurring once. Germline CDR1 and CDR2: SGHTA and FQGNSA. V was clipped by 1 base and J by 2 bases, with 16 bases between them. This CDR3 has 17 residues. The chain has TRBV7-2 and TRBJ2-3, with D possibly being TRBD2 (6 bases). Specimen: PBMCs or a T cell subset sorted from them (not recorded which). This clonotype was obtained from a man younger than 30 who had mild COVID-19 (a few samples of this study predate the infection). Cell type and time point are not known. The CDR3, as DNA: TGTGCCAGCAGCTTAGTCGCTACTAGCTATCTCACAGATACGCAGTATTTT. Translated, it gives CASSLVATSYLTDTQYF.